The next 9 T cell receptor beta chains were all read from a single sample in a study of cytomegalovirus exposure and HLA in healthy donors. The PCR ran on 60 Vbeta and 13 Jbeta primers. Measured with immunoSEQ multiplex PCR; TCRdb has only the in-frame clones, and not every one. Recorded for this sample: approximately 130,000 clones. Specimen: PBMCs. These receptors came from a woman aged 55-75 years in good health and CMV-seronegative.

The chain carries TRBV12-5 and TRBJ1-1; a weak D match, TRBD1 (5 bases). This CDR3 is built from 13 residues. Trimming removed 1 base from V and 5 bases from J, with 8 bases in between. Looked up from germline, CDR1 is LGHNT and CDR2 is FRNRAP. The CDR3 spells CASGLGGVTEAFF. Here the CDR3 DNA reads TGTGCTAGTGGTTTGGGGGGCGTTACTGAAGCTTTCTTT.

The gene calls are TRBV6-1 and TRBJ2-5; a weak D match, TRBD1 (5 bases). The CDR3 totals 15 residues. V lost 8 bases and J 5 bases, leaving 21 bases between the germline ends. Germline V gives CDR1 MNHNS, CDR2 SASEGT. CDR3 DNA: TGTGCCAGCCAACTCCAAACAGGACCCCAGGAGACCCAGTACTTC. Translating it yields CASQLQTGPQETQYF.

The gene calls are TRBV5-1 and TRBJ2-2, with D tentatively TRBD2 (6 bases). Trimming cost V 0 bases and J 1 base, with 10 bases left between them. The CDR3 is 16 amino acids. Per the germline V gene, CDR1 is SGHRS and CDR2 is YFSETQ. DNA of the CDR3: TGCGCCAGCAGCTTGGACGGGGGACGGAACACCGGGGAGCTGTTTTTT. Translation: CASSLDGGRNTGELFF.

The rearrangement uses TRBV5-1 and TRBJ1-4, with D maybe TRBD1 (6 bases). Germline values: CDR1 SGHRS, CDR2 YFSETQ. The ends were cut back, 2 bases at V and 7 bases at J, with 12 bases in the middle. CDR3 length: 14 amino acids. CDR3 sequence (DNA): TGCGCCAGCAGCTTACAGGGAATTGGTGAAAAACTGTTTTTT. This sequence encodes CASSLQGIGEKLFF.

V usage is TRBV9 and J usage is TRBJ2-3, with a tentative D call TRBD1 (5 bases). V gave up 0 bases and J gave up 3 bases, with 11 bases separating them. The CDR3 consists of 15 residues. The germline CDR1 and CDR2 sequences are SGDLS and YYNGEE. The CDR3 protein is CASSVDGAGTDTQYF. CDR3 in DNA: TGTGCCAGCAGCGTAGATGGGGCAGGGACAGATACGCAGTATTTT.

About this clone: Compared with germline, one end of the junction differs, possibly owing to a read error. The J gene is TRBJ2-5, the V gene TRBV7-7, with D hard to call. The CDR3 extends over 13 amino acids. Germline lookup yields CDR1 SSHAT and CDR2 FNYEAQ (reference sequence). Written as DNA, the CDR3 is TGTGCTAGCAGTTTTCTAGACGTGGAGACCCAGTACTTC. It is translated as CASSFLDVETQYF.

The chain links TRBV27 to TRBJ1-1, with 10 bases identical to TRBD1. CDR1 is MNHEY and CDR2 is SMNVEV in the germline V gene (reference sequence). This CDR3 is built from 16 residues. The V segment lost 4 bases and the J segment 8 bases; nucleotides outside the gene matches: 13. This CDR3 reads CASSSSFPGQGREAFF. In DNA, the CDR3 is TGTGCCAGCAGTTCCTCCTTCCCGGGACAGGGGCGGGAAGCTTTCTTT.

The V gene is TRBV9, the J gene TRBJ1-1, with 8 bases lining up with TRBD1. The V segment lost 4 bases and the J segment 5 bases; nucleotides outside the gene matches: 7. CDR1 SGDLS and CDR2 YYNGEE come from the germline V gene. The CDR3 is made up of 14 amino acids. CDR3 protein: CASSTGTGRTEAFF. DNA of the CDR3: TGTGCCAGCAGCACAGGGACAGGCCGAACTGAAGCTTTCTTT.

The rearrangement uses TRBV28 and TRBJ2-7; the D gene is possibly TRBD2 (6 bases). The V and J ends lost 5 bases and 4 bases respectively, with 18 bases between them. The CDR3 is 15 residues long. Germline V gives CDR1 MDHEN, CDR2 SYDVKM. The CDR3 DNA reads TGTGCCAGCAGTCTTTCAGCGGGCTCCCCTTACGAGCAGTACTTC. It encodes CASSLSAGSPYEQYF.